This T cell receptor beta chain was profiled in a study of T cells after yellow fever vaccination. Findings of the study overall: Boosting was followed by the reappearance of most primary-vaccination clones (approximately 97% CD4, 70% to 90% CD8).

Points on this clonotype: What it binds is unknown.

TCR cDNA, made by 5'RACE template switching, carried an added universal primer site and UMIs. TCRdb used MiXCR to reprocess the 5' RACE reads, holding one entry per CDR3 protein. The data hold about 310,000 distinct CDR3 sequences, with approximately 3.9% observed a single time. From germline, CDR1 is SGHDN and CDR2 FVKESK. The CDR3 extends over 17 amino acids. V lost 3 bases, J lost 5 bases, and 14 bases stayed unmatched. The origin of this receptor is a man between 18 and 29 years old who received the YFV17D yellow fever vaccine. This chain uses TRBV14 with TRBJ1-2, with 8 nucleotides matching TRBD1. The starting material was PBMCs, obtained on the day of the yellow fever booster vaccination. The CDR3 is CASSQTDREKVLYGYTF. The CDR3 DNA follows: TGTGCCAGCAGCCAGACGGACAGGGAAAAGGTCCTATATGGCTACACCTTC.